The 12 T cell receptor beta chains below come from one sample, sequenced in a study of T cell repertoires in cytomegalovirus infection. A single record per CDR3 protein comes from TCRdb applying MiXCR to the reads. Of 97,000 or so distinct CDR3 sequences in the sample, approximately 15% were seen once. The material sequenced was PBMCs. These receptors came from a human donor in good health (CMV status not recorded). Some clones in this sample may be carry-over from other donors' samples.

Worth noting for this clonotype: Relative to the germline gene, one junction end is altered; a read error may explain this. The CDR3 DNA reads TGTGCCAGCAGGGAAGGAGGGGAGCTGTTTTTT. This codes for CASREGGELFF. The V gene is TRBV2, the J gene TRBJ2-2; D gene ambiguous. The germline V gene has CDR1 SNHLY and CDR2 FYNNEI. The CDR3 runs to 11 residues.

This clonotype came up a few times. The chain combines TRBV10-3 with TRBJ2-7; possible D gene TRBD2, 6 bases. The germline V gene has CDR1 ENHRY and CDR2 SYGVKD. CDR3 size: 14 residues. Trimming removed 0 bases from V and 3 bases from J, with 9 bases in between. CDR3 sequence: CAISESREDYEQYF. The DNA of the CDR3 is TGTGCCATCAGTGAGTCAAGGGAGGACTACGAGCAGTACTTC.

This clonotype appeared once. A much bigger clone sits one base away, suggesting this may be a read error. CDR3 region: CASSLYLNRGRKDGYTF. Here the CDR3 DNA reads TGTGCCAGCAGCTTATATCTGAACAGGGGGAGGAAAGATGGCTACACCTTC. The rearrangement uses TRBV7-4 and TRBJ1-2; 8 positions match TRBD1. Germline CDR1 SGHVT, CDR2 SQSDAQ. The CDR3 is 17 residues long. The ends lost 2 bases at V and 6 bases at J; junction bases unmatched: 14.

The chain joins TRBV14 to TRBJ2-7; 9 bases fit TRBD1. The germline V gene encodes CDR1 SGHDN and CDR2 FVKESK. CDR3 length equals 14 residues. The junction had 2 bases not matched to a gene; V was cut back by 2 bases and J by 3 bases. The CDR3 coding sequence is TGTGCCAGCAGCCAAAAGACAGGGGGCTACGAGCAGTACTTC. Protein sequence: CASSQKTGGYEQYF.

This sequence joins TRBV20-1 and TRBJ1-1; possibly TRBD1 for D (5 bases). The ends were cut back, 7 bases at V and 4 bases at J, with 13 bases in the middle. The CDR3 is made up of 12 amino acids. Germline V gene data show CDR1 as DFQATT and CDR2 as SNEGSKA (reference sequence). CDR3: CSGTRGSTEAFF. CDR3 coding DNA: TGCAGTGGGACCCGGGGGTCCACTGAAGCTTTCTTT.

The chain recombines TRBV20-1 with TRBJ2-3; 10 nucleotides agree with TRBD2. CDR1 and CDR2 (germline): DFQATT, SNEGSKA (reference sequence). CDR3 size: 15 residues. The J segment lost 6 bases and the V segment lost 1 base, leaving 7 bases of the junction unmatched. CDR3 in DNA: TGCAGTGCTAGAGTGGAGCGGGGGGGCCGGGATACGCAGTATTTT. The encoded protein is CSARVERGGRDTQYF.

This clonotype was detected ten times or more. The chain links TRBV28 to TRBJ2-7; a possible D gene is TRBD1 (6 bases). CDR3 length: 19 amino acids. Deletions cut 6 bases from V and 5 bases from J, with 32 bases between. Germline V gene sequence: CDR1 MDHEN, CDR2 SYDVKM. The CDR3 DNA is TGTGCCAGCAGGACCCCAAGGCCAGGGAGAAGGGTTGGACAGCACGAGCAGTACTTC. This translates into CASRTPRPGRRVGQHEQYF.

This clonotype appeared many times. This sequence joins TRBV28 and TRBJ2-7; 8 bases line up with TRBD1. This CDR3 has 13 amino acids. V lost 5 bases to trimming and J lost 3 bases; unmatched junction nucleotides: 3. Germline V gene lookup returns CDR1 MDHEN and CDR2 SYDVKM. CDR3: CASSRGQGYEQYF. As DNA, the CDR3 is TGTGCCAGCAGTCGCGGACAGGGCTACGAGCAGTACTTC. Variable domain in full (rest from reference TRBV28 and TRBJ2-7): DVKVTQSSRYLVKRTGEKVFLECVQDMDHENMFWYRQDPGLGLRLIYFSYDVKMKEKGDIPEGYSVSREKKERFSLILESASTNQTSMYLCASSRGQGYEQYFGPGTRLTVT.

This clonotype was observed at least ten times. CDR3 sequence (DNA): TGTGCCAGCAGACCGGGACAGATAAGCTCCTACGAGCAGTACTTC. Encoded protein: CASRPGQISSYEQYF. The genes are TRBV11-1 and TRBJ2-7, with 7 positions matching TRBD1. This CDR3 is 15 amino acids long. Germline V lookup: CDR1 SGHAT, CDR2 FQDESV (reference sequence). The V and J ends lost 6 bases and 0 bases, in that order; junction bases with no gene match: 8.

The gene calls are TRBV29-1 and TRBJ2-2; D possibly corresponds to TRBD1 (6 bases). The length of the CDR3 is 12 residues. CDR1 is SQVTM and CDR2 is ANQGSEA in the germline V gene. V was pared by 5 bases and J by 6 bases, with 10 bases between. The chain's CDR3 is CSVTRGAGELFF. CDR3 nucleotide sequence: TGCAGCGTTACCAGGGGCGCCGGGGAGCTGTTTTTT.

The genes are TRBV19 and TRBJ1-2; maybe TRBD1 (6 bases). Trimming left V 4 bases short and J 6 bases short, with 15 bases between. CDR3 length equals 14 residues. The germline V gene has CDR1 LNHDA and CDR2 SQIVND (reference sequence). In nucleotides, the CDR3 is TGTGCCAGTAGTACCGGACAGCTGGACGATGGCTACACCTTC. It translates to CASSTGQLDDGYTF.

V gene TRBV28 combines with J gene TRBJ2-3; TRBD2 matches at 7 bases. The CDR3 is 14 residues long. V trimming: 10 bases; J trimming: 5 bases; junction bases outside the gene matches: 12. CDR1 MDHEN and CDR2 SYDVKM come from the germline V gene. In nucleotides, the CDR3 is TGTGCCACCCGAGCTTGGGGGGGTGAAGATACGCAGTATTTT. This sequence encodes CATRAWGGEDTQYF.